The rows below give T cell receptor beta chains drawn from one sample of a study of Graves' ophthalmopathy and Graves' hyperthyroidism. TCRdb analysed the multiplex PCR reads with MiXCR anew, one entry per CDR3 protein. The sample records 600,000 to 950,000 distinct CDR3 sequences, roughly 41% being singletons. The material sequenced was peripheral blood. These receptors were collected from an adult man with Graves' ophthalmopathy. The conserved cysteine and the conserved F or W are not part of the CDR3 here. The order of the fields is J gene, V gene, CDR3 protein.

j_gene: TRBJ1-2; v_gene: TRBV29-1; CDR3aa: SVAGRCDGYT
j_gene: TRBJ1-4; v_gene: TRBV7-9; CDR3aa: ASSLYGRGNEKLF
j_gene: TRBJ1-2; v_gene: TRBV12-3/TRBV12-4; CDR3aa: ASSLARDRLKANYGYT
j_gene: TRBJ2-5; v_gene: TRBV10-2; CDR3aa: ASSYLDRIQETQY
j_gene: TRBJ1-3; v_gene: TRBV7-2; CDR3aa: ASSPFAASYRLSGNTIY
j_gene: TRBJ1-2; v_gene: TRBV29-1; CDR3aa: SVVRSRGYT
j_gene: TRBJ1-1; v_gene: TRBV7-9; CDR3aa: ASSQEDGQEAF
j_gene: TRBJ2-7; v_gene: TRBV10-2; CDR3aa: ASRATSGSGEQY
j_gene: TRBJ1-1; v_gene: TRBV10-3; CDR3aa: AITSETYTEAF
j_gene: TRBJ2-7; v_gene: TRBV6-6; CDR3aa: ASIGRDRVYEQY